The sample holds many counts of the clone carrying this TCR beta chain. Its antigen is still unknown. MiXCR was used by TCRdb to re-call the PCR reads. The data contain around 20,000 clones, roughly 33% of them singletons. None of the patients had undergone any treatment ahead of thyroid surgery. The data stem from a study of metastatic and nonmetastatic thyroid tumors. In the study overall: Across blood and tumor or nodule tissue, repertoires from malignant and benign thyroid patients were compared with one another.

The study's findings and limits: Compared with benign nodules, malignant thyroid tumors were reported to have significantly higher TCR beta diversity in both blood and tumor.

Sequencing was performed on adjacent normal tissue. The sequence was collected from a female donor with papillary thyroid cancer or a benign thyroid nodule (not recorded which). Some clones in this sample may be carry-over from other donors' samples.

The CDR3 here is CASSPPGQWRTNEKLFF. The DNA for the CDR3 is TGTGCCAGCTCACCACCGGGACAGTGGCGAACTAATGAAAAACTGTTTTTT. This chain connects TRBV18 to TRBJ1-4; 7 bases agree with TRBD1. Germline V gives CDR1 KGHSH, CDR2 LQKENI. Trimming cost V 0 bases and J 1 base; bases outside gene matches: 5. The CDR3 extends over 17 amino acids.